The 3 T cell receptor beta chains listed next were all sequenced from one sample in a study of shared clonotypes between healthy human individuals. Repertoires were generated with immunoSEQ multiplex PCR, while TCRdb's copy carries only in-frame clones and drops some. The repertoire consists of around 1.9 million clones, with approximately 94% occurring once and the leading ten covering roughly 1.8%. CD8 cells classed as naive were CD45RO-negative and positively selected for CCR7, excluding terminally differentiated effector memory CD45RA+ cells. The specimen sequenced was naive CD8+ T cells from PBMCs. These TCRs come from a man in his late teens or twenties in good health. Some clones in this sample may be carry-over from other donors' samples.

The chain uses TRBV27 and TRBJ2-2, with TRBD2 matching over 7 bases. The CDR3 is 13 residues long. The V gene end was trimmed by 6 bases and the J gene end by 4 bases; junction bases not matched to a gene: 2. Germline V gene data show CDR1 as MNHEY and CDR2 as SMNVEV (reference sequence). For the CDR3, the DNA is TGTGCCAGCAGCCGCGGGGGCACCGGGGAGCTGTTTTTT. Amino acids: CASSRGGTGELFF.

J is TRBJ1-5 and V is TRBV5-6; 8 bases map to TRBD1. The CDR3 has 14 residues. The J segment lost 5 bases and the V segment lost 4 bases, leaving 5 bases of the junction unmatched. From germline, CDR1 is SGHDT and CDR2 YYEEEE. In DNA form, the CDR3 reads TGTGCCAGCAGCCTGGACAGGGCCGATCAGCCCCAGCATTTT. This sequence encodes CASSLDRADQPQHF.

The chain carries TRBV27 and TRBJ1-5, with 8 bases aligning to TRBD1. Germline CDR1 MNHEY, CDR2 SMNVEV (reference sequence). The CDR3 spans 15 residues. Trimming at V came to 6 bases and at J to 4 bases, leaving 8 bases not matched to a gene. In DNA form, the CDR3 reads TGTGCCAGCAGCATGACAGGGGTTGGGAATCAGCCCCAGCATTTT. Encoded protein: CASSMTGVGNQPQHF.